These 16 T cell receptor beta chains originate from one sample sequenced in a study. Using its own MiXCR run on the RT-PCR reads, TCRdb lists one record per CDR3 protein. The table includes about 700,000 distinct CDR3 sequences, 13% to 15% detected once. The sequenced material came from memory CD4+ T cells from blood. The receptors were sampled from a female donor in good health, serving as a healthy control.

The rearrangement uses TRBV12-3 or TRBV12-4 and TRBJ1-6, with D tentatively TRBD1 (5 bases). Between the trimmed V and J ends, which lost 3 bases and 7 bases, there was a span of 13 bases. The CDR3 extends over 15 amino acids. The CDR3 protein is CASSFGAPQNSPLHF. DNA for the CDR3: TGTGCCAGCAGTTTCGGGGCACCCCAAAATTCACCCCTCCACTTT.

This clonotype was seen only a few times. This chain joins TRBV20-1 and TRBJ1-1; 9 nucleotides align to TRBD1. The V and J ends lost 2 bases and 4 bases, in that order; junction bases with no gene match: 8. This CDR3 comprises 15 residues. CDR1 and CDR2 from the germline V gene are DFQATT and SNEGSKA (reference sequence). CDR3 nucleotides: TGCAGTGCTAGATACCGGGACAGGGCCCTCACTGAAGCTTTCTTT. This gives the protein CSARYRDRALTEAFF.

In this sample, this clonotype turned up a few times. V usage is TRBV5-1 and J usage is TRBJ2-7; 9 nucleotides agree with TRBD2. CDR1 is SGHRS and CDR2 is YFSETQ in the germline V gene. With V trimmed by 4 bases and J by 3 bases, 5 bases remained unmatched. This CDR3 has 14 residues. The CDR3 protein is CASSRTSALYEQYF. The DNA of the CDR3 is TGCGCCAGCAGCAGGACTAGCGCACTCTACGAGCAGTACTTC.

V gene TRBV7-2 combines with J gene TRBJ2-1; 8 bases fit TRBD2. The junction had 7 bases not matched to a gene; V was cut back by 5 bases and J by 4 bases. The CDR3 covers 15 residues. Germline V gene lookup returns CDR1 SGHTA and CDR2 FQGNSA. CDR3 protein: CASSRTSGQYNEQFF. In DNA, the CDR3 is TGTGCCAGCAGCCGCACTAGCGGACAATACAATGAGCAGTTCTTC.

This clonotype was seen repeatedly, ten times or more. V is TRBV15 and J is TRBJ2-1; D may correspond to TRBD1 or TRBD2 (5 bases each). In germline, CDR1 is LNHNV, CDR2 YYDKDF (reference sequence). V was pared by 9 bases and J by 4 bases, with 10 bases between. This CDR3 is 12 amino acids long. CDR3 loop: CATGRVYNEQFF. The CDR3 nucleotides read TGTGCCACGGGACGGGTTTACAATGAGCAGTTCTTC.

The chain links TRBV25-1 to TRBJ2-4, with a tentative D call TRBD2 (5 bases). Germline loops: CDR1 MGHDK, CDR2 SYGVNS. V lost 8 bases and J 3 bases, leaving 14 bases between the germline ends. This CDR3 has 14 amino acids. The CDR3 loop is CASSYAGDKNIQYF. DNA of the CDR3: TGTGCCAGCTCATACGCCGGGGACAAAAACATTCAGTACTTC.

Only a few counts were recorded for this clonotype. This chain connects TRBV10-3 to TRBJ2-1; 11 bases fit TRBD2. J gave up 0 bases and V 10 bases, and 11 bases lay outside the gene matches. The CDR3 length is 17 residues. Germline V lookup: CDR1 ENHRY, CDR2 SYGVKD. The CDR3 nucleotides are TGTGCCAGCGTCGGGACTAGCGGTGATAACTCCTACAATGAGCAGTTCTTC. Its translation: CASVGTSGDNSYNEQFF.

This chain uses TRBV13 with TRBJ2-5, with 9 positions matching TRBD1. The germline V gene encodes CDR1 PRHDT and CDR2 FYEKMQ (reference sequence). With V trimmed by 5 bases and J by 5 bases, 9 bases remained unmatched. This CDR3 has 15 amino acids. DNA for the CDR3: TGTGCCAGCAGCGCGACAACAGGGGGCAGGGAGACCCAGTACTTC. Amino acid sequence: CASSATTGGRETQYF.

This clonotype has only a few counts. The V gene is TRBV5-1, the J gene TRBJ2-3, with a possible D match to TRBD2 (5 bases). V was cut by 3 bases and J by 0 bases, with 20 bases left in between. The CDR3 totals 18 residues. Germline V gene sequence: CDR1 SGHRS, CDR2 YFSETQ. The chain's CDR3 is CASSSDPSRSGSTDTQYF. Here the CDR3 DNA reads TGCGCCAGCAGCTCAGACCCCTCGAGGAGCGGAAGCACAGATACGCAGTATTTT.

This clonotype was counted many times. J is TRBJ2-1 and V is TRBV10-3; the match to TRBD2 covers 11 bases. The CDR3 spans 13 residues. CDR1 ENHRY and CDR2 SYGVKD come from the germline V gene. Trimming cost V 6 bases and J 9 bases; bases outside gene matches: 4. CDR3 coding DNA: TGTGCCATCAGCGGACTAGCGGGCTCTGAGCAGTTCTTC. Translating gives CAISGLAGSEQFF.

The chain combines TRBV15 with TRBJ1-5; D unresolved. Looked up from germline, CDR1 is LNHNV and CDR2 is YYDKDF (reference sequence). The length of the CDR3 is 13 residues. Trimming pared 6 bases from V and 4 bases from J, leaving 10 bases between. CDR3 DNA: TGTGCCACCAGTCCCGTAAGAAATCAGCCCCAGCATTTT. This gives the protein CATSPVRNQPQHF.

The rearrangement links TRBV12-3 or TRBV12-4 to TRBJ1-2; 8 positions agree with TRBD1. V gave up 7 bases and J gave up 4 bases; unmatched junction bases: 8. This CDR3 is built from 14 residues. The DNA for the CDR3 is TGTGCCAGCACTCTAACAGGGGGATCCTATGGCTACACCTTC. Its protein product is CASTLTGGSYGYTF.

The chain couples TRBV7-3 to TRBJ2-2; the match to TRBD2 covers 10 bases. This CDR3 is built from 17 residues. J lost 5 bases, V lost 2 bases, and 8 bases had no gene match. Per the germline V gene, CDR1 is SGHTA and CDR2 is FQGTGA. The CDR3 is CASSLQAGGPRTGELFF. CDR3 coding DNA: TGTGCCAGCAGCTTACAAGCGGGAGGGCCAAGGACCGGGGAGCTGTTTTTT.

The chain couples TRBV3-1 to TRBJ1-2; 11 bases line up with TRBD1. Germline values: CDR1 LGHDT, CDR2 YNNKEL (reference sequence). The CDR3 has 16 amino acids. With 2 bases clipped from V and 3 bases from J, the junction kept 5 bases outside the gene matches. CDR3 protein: CASSQLRTGGHYGYTF. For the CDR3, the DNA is TGTGCCAGCAGCCAACTTAGGACAGGGGGCCACTATGGCTACACCTTC.

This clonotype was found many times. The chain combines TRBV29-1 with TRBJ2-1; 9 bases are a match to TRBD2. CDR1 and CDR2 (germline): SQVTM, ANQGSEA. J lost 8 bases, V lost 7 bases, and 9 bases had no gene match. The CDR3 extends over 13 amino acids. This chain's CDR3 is CSAGGRVMDEQFF. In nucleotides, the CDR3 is TGCAGCGCTGGCGGGAGGGTAATGGATGAGCAGTTCTTC.

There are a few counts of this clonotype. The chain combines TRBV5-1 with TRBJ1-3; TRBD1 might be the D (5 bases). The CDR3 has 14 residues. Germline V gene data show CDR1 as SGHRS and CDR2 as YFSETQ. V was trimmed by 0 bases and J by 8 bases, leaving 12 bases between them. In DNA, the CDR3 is TGCGCCAGCAGCTTGGTCAGGGAGACGGACACCATATATTTT. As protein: CASSLVRETDTIYF.